The 32 T cell receptor beta chains in this list originate from one sample, sequenced in a study of blood T cell repertoires in COVID-19. Using immunoSEQ multiplex PCR, the repertoire was profiled, and TCRdb retains in-frame clones only, with some absent. The data hold 150,000 to 200,000 clones, with approximately 80% observed a single time. The sequencing input was PBMCs or T cells enriched from blood (not recorded which). These receptor sequences come from a man between 35 and 55 years old who had recovered from COVID-19.

The gene calls are TRBV23-1 and TRBJ2-7; 8 bases are a match to TRBD1. TRBV23-1 is noted as an ORF with a role that remains uncertain. The CDR3 loop spans 14 amino acids. The V and J ends lost 8 bases and 3 bases, in that order; junction bases with no gene match: 9. CDR3 residues: CASRWDRTHYEQYV. The CDR3 nucleotides are TGCGCCAGCCGATGGGACAGGACTCACTACGAGCAGTACGTC.

The CDR3 region is CASSLGGNSPLHF. DNA of the CDR3: TGTGCCAGCAGCTTGGGGGGAAATTCACCCCTCCACTTT. This rearrangement joins TRBV7-6 to TRBJ1-6, with a possible D match to TRBD1 (5 bases). V dropped 3 bases and J dropped 7 bases, with 7 bases sitting between them. CDR1 is SGHVS and CDR2 is FNYEAQ in the germline V gene. This CDR3 is built from 13 residues. Complete variable domain (other parts from reference TRBV7-6 and TRBJ1-6): GAGVSQSPRYKVTKRGQDVALRCDPISGHVSLYWYRQALGQGPEFLTYFNYEAQQDKSGLPNDRFSAERPEGSISTLTIQRTEQRDSAMYRCASSLGGNSPLHFGNGTRLTVT.

CDR3 sequence reads: CATSSSGLAVPQETQYF. CDR3 DNA sequence: TGTGCCACCTCCTCTTCGGGACTAGCGGTTCCCCAAGAGACCCAGTACTTC. V and J are TRBV24-1 and TRBJ2-5; 11 bases are shared with TRBD2. The V segment lost 9 bases and the J segment 1 base; nucleotides outside the gene matches: 12. The CDR3 length is 17 residues. Germline V gives CDR1 KGHDR, CDR2 SFDVKD.

V gene TRBV6-5 combines with J gene TRBJ1-5; unclear D gene. Between the trimmed V and J ends, which lost 7 bases and 4 bases, there was a span of 17 bases. This CDR3 contains 15 residues. Germline CDR1 and CDR2: MNHEY and SVGAGI. The CDR3 nucleotides read TGTGCCAGCACCTCCACCGGGGTTGGGAATCAGCCCCAGCATTTT. Protein sequence: CASTSTGVGNQPQHF.

The rearrangement uses TRBV6-5 and TRBJ1-1, with a tentative D call TRBD1 (6 bases). CDR3 length: 14 amino acids. CDR1 MNHEY and CDR2 SVGAGI come from the germline V gene. Trimming left V 6 bases short and J 4 bases short, with 15 bases between. The CDR3, as DNA: TGTGCCAGCAGCGTCGGACAGCGGCTCACTGAAGCTTTCTTT. This translates into CASSVGQRLTEAFF.

This chain uses TRBV19 with TRBJ1-5, with 9 bases matching TRBD1. Germline V CDR1 and CDR2: LNHDA, SQIVND (reference sequence). The CDR3 is 15 amino acids. Trimming cost V 3 bases and J 4 bases; bases outside gene matches: 4. For the CDR3, the DNA is TGTGCCAGTAGTATGGGACAGGGACTTAATCAGCCCCAGCATTTT. This gives the protein CASSMGQGLNQPQHF.

This clone is a singleton in its sample. This chain uses TRBV6-5 with TRBJ2-2; no firm D call. The CDR3 runs 13 residues. From germline, CDR1 is MNHEY and CDR2 SVGAGI. With 6 bases removed from V and 4 bases from J, the gap between germline ends came to 9 bases. CDR3 residues: CASRSLVTGELFF. DNA for the CDR3: TGTGCCAGCAGGTCCTTAGTCACCGGGGAGCTGTTTTTT.

The chain employs TRBV6-6 and TRBJ1-2; the D gene is possibly TRBD1 (6 bases). The V end lost 8 bases, the J end lost 8 bases, and 18 bases lay between the germline ends. This CDR3 spans 13 amino acids. Germline values: CDR1 MNHNY, CDR2 SVGAGI (reference sequence). As DNA, the CDR3 is TGTGCCAGCGGGTCAGGGGTCCCGGGGGGCTACACCTTC. Protein: CASGSGVPGGYTF.

V usage is TRBV10-3 and J usage is TRBJ2-1; 8 positions match TRBD1. The germline gives CDR1 ENHRY, CDR2 SYGVKD. Trimming took 3 bases from V and 7 from J; bases not matched to a gene: 8. CDR3 size: 15 residues. CDR3 residues: CAISDPDRVINEQFF. CDR3 coding DNA: TGTGCCATCAGTGATCCGGACAGGGTTATTAATGAGCAGTTCTTC.

The chain joins TRBV18 to TRBJ2-7; 8 bases match TRBD2. The CDR3 loop spans 16 amino acids. V lost 6 bases to trimming and J lost 2 bases; unmatched junction nucleotides: 12. Germline V CDR1 and CDR2: KGHSH, LQKENI. Here the CDR3 DNA reads TGTGCCAGCTCCCCCTTGGGTGCGGGGGGCACCTACGAGCAGTACGTC. Protein: CASSPLGAGGTYEQYV.

This clone was detected only once. This chain connects TRBV27 to TRBJ1-1; unclear D gene. Trimming pared 9 bases from V and 4 bases from J, leaving 12 bases between. Germline loops: CDR1 MNHEY, CDR2 SMNVEV (reference sequence). This CDR3 region has 12 residues. The CDR3 DNA sequence: TGTGCCAGTAGTCGGCCAGGCACTGAAGCTTTCTTT. It codes for CASSRPGTEAFF.

The chain links TRBV5-6 to TRBJ1-5; no clear D. With 4 bases removed from V and 6 bases from J, the gap between germline ends came to 17 bases. Germline CDR1 is SGHDT and CDR2 is YYEEEE. This CDR3 is built from 15 residues. The CDR3 nucleotides are TGTGCCAGCAGCGCGGCCCCCCTGGGGAGTCAGCCCCAGCATTTT. This codes for CASSAAPLGSQPQHF.

Ten or more counts support this clone. The J gene is TRBJ2-1, the V gene TRBV7-3; a weak D match, TRBD1 (5 bases). The germline gives CDR1 SGHTA, CDR2 FQGTGA. CDR3 length: 15 residues. V was cut by 4 bases and J by 4 bases, with 14 bases left in between. CDR3 nucleotide sequence: TGTGCCAGCAGCTCTTCAGGGTTCGGATACAATGAGCAGTTCTTC. This sequence encodes CASSSSGFGYNEQFF.

The rearrangement links TRBV7-2 to TRBJ1-2; D gene ambiguous. V shed 1 base and J shed 5 bases, with 5 bases lying between them. CDR3 length: 12 residues. Germline V gene sequence: CDR1 SGHTA, CDR2 FQGNSA. The DNA of the CDR3 is TGTGCCAGCAGCTTAGGGCTTTATGGCTACACCTTC. It specifies CASSLGLYGYTF.

V and J are TRBV7-8 and TRBJ2-1; 8 bases align to TRBD2. The ends lost 1 base at V and 4 bases at J; junction bases unmatched: 6. This CDR3 comprises 16 residues. The germline V gene encodes CDR1 SGHVS and CDR2 FQNEAQ. CDR3 loop: CASSLVTGGGYNEQFF. The CDR3 bases are TGTGCCAGCAGCTTAGTTACCGGGGGGGGTTACAATGAGCAGTTCTTC.

This chain uses TRBV2 with TRBJ2-2; D gene unclear. This CDR3 has 14 amino acids. Trimming took off 6 bases at V and 7 bases at J, with 15 bases between the two ends. Germline-derived CDR1 and CDR2 are SNHLY and FYNNEI. CDR3 in amino acids: CASRKAASGGELFF. CDR3 nucleotides: TGTGCCAGCAGGAAGGCGGCCTCCGGCGGGGAGCTGTTTTTT.

The genes are TRBV7-8 and TRBJ2-5; D is unresolved. Trimming cost V 3 bases and J 5 bases, with 10 bases left between them. The CDR3 is 13 amino acids. Germline V gives CDR1 SGHVS, CDR2 FQNEAQ. The CDR3 region is CASSFEVGETQYF. CDR3 nucleotides: TGTGCCAGCAGCTTCGAAGTCGGGGAGACCCAGTACTTC.

This chain links TRBV30 with TRBJ2-3, with unresolved D. The CDR3 totals 13 residues. V lost 2 bases, J lost 4 bases, and 10 bases lay in between. Germline V gene sequence: CDR1 GTSNPN, CDR2 SVGIG (reference sequence). For the CDR3, the DNA is TGTGCCTGGAGTAGCGTCGTCCCAGATACGCAGTATTTT. As protein: CAWSSVVPDTQYF.

This clone was recorded at least ten times. V and J are TRBV2 and TRBJ1-1; D is uncertain. Germline CDR1 reads SNHLY; CDR2 reads FYNNEI. V gave up 7 bases and J gave up 5 bases, with 8 bases separating them. The CDR3 is made up of 11 amino acids. The CDR3 DNA is TGTGCCAGCACCGAGCGGACTGAAGCTTTCTTT. Protein sequence: CASTERTEAFF.

This chain's CDR3 is CASSLDALQGARELFF. The DNA of the CDR3 is TGTGCCAGCAGCTTAGATGCTCTACAGGGGGCGCGTGAACTGTTTTTT. The chain carries TRBV7-2 and TRBJ1-4; 9 nucleotides line up with TRBD1. This CDR3 spans 16 amino acids. The germline CDR1 and CDR2 sequences are SGHTA and FQGNSA. V dropped 1 base and J dropped 12; count of bases not matched to a gene: 12.

This sequence joins TRBV2 and TRBJ1-3; 7 nucleotides align to TRBD1. Per germline, CDR1 SNHLY and CDR2 FYNNEI. Trimming took 5 bases from V and 0 from J; bases not matched to a gene: 7. The CDR3 contains 16 residues. Here the CDR3 reads CASSSLGQVSGNTIYF. CDR3 in DNA: TGTGCCAGCAGTAGCCTCGGACAGGTCTCTGGAAACACCATATATTTT.

V usage is TRBV6-6 and J usage is TRBJ1-2, with 9 bases aligning to TRBD1. The CDR3 is made up of 14 amino acids. Per germline, CDR1 MNHNY and CDR2 SVGAGI (reference sequence). Trimming at V came to 6 bases and at J to 2 bases, leaving 4 bases not matched to a gene. CDR3: CASRDRGANYGYTF. CDR3 DNA: TGTGCCAGCAGAGACAGGGGGGCGAACTATGGCTACACCTTC.

J is TRBJ2-3 and V is TRBV24-1; maybe TRBD2 (5 bases). CDR1 and CDR2 from the germline V gene are KGHDR and SFDVKD. The CDR3 runs to 17 residues. V was pared by 3 bases and J by 4 bases, with 19 bases between. CDR3 loop: CATSDPVQATGADTQYF. CDR3 sequence (DNA): TGTGCCACCAGTGATCCTGTCCAGGCCACCGGGGCAGATACGCAGTATTTT.

This rearrangement joins TRBV4-2 to TRBJ2-7, with 10 bases identical to TRBD1. V shed 3 bases and J 2 bases; nucleotides not matched to a gene: 13. This CDR3 spans 18 amino acids. The germline CDR1 and CDR2 sequences are LGHNA and YNFKEQ. The CDR3 nucleotides read TGTGCCAGCAGCCAGGGGACCTTAGGGGGGACAGGGGCCTACGAGCAGTACTTC. This codes for CASSQGTLGGTGAYEQYF.

The chain has TRBV30 and TRBJ1-3; TRBD1 aligns across 10 bases. From germline, CDR1 is GTSNPN and CDR2 SVGIG (reference sequence). Unmatched junction bases numbered 10, after V lost 1 base and J lost 4 bases. CDR3 length equals 17 residues. The CDR3 DNA sequence: TGTGCCTGGAGTGAAGTGGTGAGGACAGGGGGAGGAAACACCATATATTTT. The encoded protein is CAWSEVVRTGGGNTIYF.

This chain joins TRBV12-3 or TRBV12-4 and TRBJ2-5; D gene uncertain. The CDR3 length is 13 residues. Trimming left V 2 bases short and J 2 bases short, with 6 bases between. Here the CDR3 reads CASSLYKQETQYF. CDR3 nucleotides: TGTGCCAGCAGTTTATACAAGCAAGAGACCCAGTACTTC.

The genes are TRBV10-3 and TRBJ1-5, with D maybe TRBD1 (5 bases). The germline V gene encodes CDR1 ENHRY and CDR2 SYGVKD. This CDR3 is built from 16 residues. The germline V and J ends were trimmed by 0 bases and 6 bases, with 15 bases remaining between them. The CDR3 here is CAISESRFGGGQPQHF. Written as DNA, the CDR3 is TGTGCCATCAGTGAGTCCCGGTTCGGGGGGGGTCAGCCCCAGCATTTT.

The chain has TRBV7-2 and TRBJ1-2; 9 positions agree with TRBD1. Looked up from germline, CDR1 is SGHTA and CDR2 is FQGNSA. J was trimmed by 7 bases and V by 3 bases; bases with no gene match: 9. The CDR3 is 15 amino acids. The CDR3 DNA sequence: TGTGCCAGCAGCTTGCCCCCCGGGACAGGGACTGGCTACACCTTC. Amino acids: CASSLPPGTGTGYTF. The whole variable domain, filled in from reference TRBV7-2 and TRBJ1-2, reads GAGVSQSPSNKVTEKGKDVELRCDPISGHTALYWYRQSLGQGLEFLIYFQGNSAPDKSGLPSDRFSAERTGGSVSTLTIQRTQQEDSAVYLCASSLPPGTGTGYTFGSGTRLTVV.

The chain employs TRBV6-5 and TRBJ1-2; D is perhaps TRBD1 (6 bases). Germline V CDR1 and CDR2: MNHEY, SVGAGI. V dropped 6 bases and J dropped 10 bases, with 21 bases sitting between them. The CDR3 has 14 residues. CDR3 bases: TGTGCCAGCAGGGACGAACAGGGTTTCCTTGTCTACACCTTC. Translated: CASRDEQGFLVYTF.

This clone was seen more than once but under ten times. The chain is built from TRBV19 and TRBJ2-2, with D uncertain. This CDR3 contains 14 residues. The germline gives CDR1 LNHDA, CDR2 SQIVND (reference sequence). V was clipped by 8 bases and J by 4 bases, with 14 bases between them. CDR3 sequence reads: CASQAQVPTGELFF. The CDR3 nucleotides are TGTGCCAGTCAGGCCCAGGTCCCCACCGGGGAGCTGTTTTTT.

The chain recombines TRBV19 with TRBJ1-1; the D gene is possibly TRBD1 (5 bases). Trimming took off 11 bases at V and 1 base at J, with 11 bases between the two ends. CDR3 size: 12 residues. Germline CDR1 and CDR2: LNHDA and SQIVND (reference sequence). CDR3 nucleotide sequence: TGTGCCGCAGGGATGGCGAACACTGAAGCTTTCTTT. Its translation is CAAGMANTEAFF.

In this sample, this clone turned up once. The rearrangement links TRBV7-2 to TRBJ2-7; TRBD1 matches at 8 bases. Germline CDR1 is SGHTA and CDR2 is FQGNSA. After removal of 3 bases from V and 6 bases from J, the junction contained 4 bases not matched to a gene. The CDR3 is 13 amino acids. In nucleotides, the CDR3 is TGTGCCAGCAGCTTCGACAGGGGACGCGAGCAGTACTTC. The encoded protein is CASSFDRGREQYF.